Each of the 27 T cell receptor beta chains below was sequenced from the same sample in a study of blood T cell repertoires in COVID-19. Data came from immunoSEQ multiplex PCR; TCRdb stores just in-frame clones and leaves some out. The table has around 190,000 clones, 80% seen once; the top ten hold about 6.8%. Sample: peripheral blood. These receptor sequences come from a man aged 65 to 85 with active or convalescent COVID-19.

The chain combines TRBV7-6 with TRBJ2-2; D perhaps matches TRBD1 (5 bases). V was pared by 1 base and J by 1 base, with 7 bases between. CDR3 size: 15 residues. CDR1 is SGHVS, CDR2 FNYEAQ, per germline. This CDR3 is CASSLGTRNTGELFF. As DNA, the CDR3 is TGTGCCAGCAGCTTAGGGACAAGGAACACCGGGGAGCTGTTTTTT.

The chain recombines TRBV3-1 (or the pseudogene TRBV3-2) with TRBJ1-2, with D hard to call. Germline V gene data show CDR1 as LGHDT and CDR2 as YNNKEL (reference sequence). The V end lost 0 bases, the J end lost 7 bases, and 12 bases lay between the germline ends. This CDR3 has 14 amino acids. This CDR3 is CASSQDPLIGGYTF. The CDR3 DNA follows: TGTGCCAGCAGCCAAGACCCCCTAATTGGTGGCTACACCTTC.

In nucleotides, the CDR3 is TGTGCCAGCAGTGATGATTTGTGGGACAGTTCATATGGCTACACCTTC. Protein sequence: CASSDDLWDSSYGYTF. The genes are TRBV2 and TRBJ1-2; 7 bases are shared with TRBD1. This CDR3 comprises 16 residues. J gave up 5 bases and V 3 bases, and 12 bases lay outside the gene matches. CDR1 is SNHLY and CDR2 is FYNNEI in the germline V gene.

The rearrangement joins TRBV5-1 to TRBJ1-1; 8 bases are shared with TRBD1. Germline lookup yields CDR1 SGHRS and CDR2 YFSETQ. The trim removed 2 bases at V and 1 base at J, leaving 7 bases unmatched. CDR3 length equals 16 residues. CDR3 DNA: TGCGCCAGCAGCTTCGGACCTGACAGGGGGAACACTGAAGCTTTCTTT. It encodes CASSFGPDRGNTEAFF.

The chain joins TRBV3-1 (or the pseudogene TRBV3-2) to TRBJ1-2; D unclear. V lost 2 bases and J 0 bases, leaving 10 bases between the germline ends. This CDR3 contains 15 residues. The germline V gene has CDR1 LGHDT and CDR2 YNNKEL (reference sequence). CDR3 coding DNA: TGTGCCAGCAGCCAATTGGGCAGCTCTAACTATGGCTACACCTTC. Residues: CASSQLGSSNYGYTF.

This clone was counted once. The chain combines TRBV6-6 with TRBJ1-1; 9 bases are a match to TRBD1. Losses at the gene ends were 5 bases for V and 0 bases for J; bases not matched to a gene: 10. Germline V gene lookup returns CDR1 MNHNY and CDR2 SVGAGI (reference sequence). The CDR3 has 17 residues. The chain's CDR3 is CASSPMTGGMMNTEAFF. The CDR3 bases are TGTGCCAGCAGTCCTATGACAGGGGGGATGATGAACACTGAAGCTTTCTTT.

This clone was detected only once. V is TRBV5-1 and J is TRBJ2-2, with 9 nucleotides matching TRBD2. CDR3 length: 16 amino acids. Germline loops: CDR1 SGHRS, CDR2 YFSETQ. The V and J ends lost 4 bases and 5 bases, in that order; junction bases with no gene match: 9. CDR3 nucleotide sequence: TGCGCCAGCAGCCTCGGGAGGACTAGCGCGACCGGGGAGCTGTTTTTT. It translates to CASSLGRTSATGELFF.

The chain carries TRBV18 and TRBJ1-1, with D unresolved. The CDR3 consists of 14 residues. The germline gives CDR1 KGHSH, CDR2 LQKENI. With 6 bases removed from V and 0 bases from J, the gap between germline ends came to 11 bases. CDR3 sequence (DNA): TGTGCCAGCTCCGAGATGCTCATGAACACTGAAGCTTTCTTT. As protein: CASSEMLMNTEAFF.

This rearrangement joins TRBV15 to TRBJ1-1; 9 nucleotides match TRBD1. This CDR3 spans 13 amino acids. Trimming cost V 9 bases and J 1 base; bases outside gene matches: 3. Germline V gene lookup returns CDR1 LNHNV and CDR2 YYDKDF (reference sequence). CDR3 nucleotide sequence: TGTGCCACGGGGACAGGGCGGAACACTGAAGCTTTCTTT. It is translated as CATGTGRNTEAFF.

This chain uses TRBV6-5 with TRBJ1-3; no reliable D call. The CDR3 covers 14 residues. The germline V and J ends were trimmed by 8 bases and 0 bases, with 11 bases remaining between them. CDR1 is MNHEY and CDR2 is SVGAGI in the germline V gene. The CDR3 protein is CASRETFSGNTIYF. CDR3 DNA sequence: TGTGCCAGCCGAGAAACGTTCTCTGGAAACACCATATATTTT.

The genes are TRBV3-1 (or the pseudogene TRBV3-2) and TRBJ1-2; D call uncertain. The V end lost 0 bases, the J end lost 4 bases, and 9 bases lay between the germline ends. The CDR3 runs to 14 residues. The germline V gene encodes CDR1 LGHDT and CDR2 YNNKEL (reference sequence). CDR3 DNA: TGTGCCAGCAGCCAAGATCACAGCCTCTATGGCTACACCTTC. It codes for CASSQDHSLYGYTF.

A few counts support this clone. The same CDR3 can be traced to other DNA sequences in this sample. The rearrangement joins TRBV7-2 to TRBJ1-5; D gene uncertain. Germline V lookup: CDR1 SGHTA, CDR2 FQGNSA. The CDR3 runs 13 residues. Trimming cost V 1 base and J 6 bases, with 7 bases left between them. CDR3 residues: CASSLGEGQPQHF. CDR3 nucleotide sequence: TGTGCCAGCAGCTTAGGGGAGGGTCAGCCCCAGCATTTT.

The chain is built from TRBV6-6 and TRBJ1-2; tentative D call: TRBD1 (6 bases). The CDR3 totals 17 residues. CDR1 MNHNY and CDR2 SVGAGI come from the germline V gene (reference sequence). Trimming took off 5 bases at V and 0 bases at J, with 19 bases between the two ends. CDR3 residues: CASSPPGQYNTNYGYTF. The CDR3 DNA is TGTGCCAGCAGTCCCCCCGGACAGTACAACACTAACTATGGCTACACCTTC.

CDR3 bases: TGTGCCAGTAGTGACGAGGACAGGGGCTCTACTGAAGCTTTCTTT. Protein sequence: CASSDEDRGSTEAFF. V usage is TRBV19 and J usage is TRBJ1-1; 9 nucleotides agree with TRBD1. The CDR3 spans 15 residues. V trimming: 5 bases; J trimming: 5 bases; junction bases outside the gene matches: 9. Germline V CDR1 and CDR2: LNHDA, SQIVND (reference sequence).

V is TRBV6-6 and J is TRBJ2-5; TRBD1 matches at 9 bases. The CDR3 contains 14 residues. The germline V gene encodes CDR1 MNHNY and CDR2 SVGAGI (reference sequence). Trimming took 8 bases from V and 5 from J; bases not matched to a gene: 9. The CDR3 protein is CASVLGQGSETQYF. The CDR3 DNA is TGTGCCAGCGTCCTGGGACAGGGCTCTGAGACCCAGTACTTC.

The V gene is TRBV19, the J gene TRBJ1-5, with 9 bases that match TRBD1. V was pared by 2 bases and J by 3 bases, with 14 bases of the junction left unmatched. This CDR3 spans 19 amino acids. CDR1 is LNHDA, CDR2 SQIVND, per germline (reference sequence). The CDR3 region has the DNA TGTGCCAGTAGTATAAGGGGACAGGGAGCCTCCCCCTTCAATCAGCCCCAGCATTTT. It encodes CASSIRGQGASPFNQPQHF.

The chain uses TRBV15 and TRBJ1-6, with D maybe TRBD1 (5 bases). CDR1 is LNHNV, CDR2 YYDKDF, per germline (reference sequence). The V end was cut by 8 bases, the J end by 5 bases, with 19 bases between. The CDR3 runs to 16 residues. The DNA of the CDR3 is TGTGCCACCTCTATCGGTCGGGGGGTCGATAATTCACCCCTCCACTTT. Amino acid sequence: CATSIGRGVDNSPLHF.

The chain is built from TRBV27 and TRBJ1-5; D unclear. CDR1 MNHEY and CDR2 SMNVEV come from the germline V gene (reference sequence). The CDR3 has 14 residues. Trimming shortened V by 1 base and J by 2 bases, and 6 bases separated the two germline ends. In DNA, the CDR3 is TGTGCCAGCAGTTTATGGAGAGGCAATCAGCCCCAGCATTTT. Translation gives CASSLWRGNQPQHF.

The chain's CDR3 is CASSSGQGADTQYF. The DNA of the CDR3 is TGTGCCAGCAGTAGTGGACAGGGAGCAGATACGCAGTATTTT. The chain joins TRBV28 to TRBJ2-3; 8 positions match TRBD1. From germline, CDR1 is MDHEN and CDR2 SYDVKM. This CDR3 is built from 14 residues. J was trimmed by 4 bases and V by 5 bases; bases with no gene match: 5.

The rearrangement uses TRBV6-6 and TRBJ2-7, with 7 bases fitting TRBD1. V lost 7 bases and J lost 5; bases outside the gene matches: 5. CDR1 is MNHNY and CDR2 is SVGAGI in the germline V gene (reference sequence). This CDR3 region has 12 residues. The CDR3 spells CASTLTGNEQYF. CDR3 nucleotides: TGTGCCAGCACCCTGACAGGGAACGAGCAGTACTTC.

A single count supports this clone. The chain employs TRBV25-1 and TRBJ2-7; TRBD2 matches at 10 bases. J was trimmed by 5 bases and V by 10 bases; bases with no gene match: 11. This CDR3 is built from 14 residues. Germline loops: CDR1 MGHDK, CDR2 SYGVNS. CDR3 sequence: CATRTSGASNEQYF. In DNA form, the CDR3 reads TGTGCCACCAGAACTAGCGGGGCATCCAACGAGCAGTACTTC.

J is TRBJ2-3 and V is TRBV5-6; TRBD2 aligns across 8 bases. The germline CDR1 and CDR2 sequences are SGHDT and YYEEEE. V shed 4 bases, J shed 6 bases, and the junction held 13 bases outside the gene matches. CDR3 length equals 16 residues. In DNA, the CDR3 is TGTGCCAGCAGCGGTAACTTGGGACTAGAAGGCGATACGCAGTATTTT. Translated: CASSGNLGLEGDTQYF.

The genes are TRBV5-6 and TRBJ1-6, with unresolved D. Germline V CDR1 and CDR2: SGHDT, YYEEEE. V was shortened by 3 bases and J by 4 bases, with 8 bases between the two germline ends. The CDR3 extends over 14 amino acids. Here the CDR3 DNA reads TGTGCCAGCAGCTCCACAGATTATAATTCACCCCTCCACTTT. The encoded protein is CASSSTDYNSPLHF.

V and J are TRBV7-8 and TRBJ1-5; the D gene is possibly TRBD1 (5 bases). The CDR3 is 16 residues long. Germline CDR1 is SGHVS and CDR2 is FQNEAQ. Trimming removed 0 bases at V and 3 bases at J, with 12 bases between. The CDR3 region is CASSLAGQGNNQPQHF. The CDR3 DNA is TGTGCCAGCAGCTTAGCGGGCCAGGGAAACAATCAGCCCCAGCATTTT. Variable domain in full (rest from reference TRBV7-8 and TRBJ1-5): GAGVSQSPRYKVAKRGQDVALRCDPISGHVSLFWYQQALGQGPEFLTYFQNEAQLDKSGLPSDRFFAERPEGSVSTLKIQRTQQEDSAVYLCASSLAGQGNNQPQHFGDGTRLSIL.

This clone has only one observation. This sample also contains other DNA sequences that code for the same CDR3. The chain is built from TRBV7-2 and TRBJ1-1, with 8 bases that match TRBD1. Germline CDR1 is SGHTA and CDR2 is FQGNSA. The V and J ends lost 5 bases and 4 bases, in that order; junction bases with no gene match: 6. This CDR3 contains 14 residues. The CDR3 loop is CASSIQGGGTEAFF. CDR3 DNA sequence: TGTGCCAGCAGCATACAGGGGGGTGGCACTGAAGCTTTCTTT.

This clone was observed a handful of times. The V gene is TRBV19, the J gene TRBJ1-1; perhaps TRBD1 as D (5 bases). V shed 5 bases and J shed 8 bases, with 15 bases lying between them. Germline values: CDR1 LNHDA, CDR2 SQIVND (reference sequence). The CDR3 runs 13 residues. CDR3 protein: CASSAREGREAFF. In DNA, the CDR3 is TGTGCCAGTAGTGCCCGGGAGGGGAGAGAAGCTTTCTTT.

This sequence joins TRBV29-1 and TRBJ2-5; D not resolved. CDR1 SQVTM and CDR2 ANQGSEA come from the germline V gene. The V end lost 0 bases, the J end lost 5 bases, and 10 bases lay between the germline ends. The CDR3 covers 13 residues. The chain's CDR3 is CSVEEAAWETQYF. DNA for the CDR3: TGCAGCGTTGAAGAGGCGGCGTGGGAGACCCAGTACTTC.